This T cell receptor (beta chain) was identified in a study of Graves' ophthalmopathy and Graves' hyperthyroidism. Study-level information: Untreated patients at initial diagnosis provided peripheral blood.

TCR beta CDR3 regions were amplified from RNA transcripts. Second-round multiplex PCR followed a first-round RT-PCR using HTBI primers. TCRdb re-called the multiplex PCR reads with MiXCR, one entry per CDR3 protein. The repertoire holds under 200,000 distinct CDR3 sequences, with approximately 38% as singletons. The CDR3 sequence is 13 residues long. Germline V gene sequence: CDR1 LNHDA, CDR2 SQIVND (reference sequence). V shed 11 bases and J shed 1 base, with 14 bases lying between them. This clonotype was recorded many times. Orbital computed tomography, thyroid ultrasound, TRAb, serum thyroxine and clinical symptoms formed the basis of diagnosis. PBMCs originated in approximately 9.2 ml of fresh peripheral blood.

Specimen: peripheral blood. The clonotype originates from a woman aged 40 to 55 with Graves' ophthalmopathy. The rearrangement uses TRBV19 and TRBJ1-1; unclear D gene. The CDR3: CASRFEENTEAFF. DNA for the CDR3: TGTGCCTCACGGTTTGAGGAGAACACTGAAGCTTTCTTT. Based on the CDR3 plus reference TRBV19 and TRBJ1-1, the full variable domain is DGGITQSPKYLFRKEGQNVTLSCEQNLNHDAMYWYRQDPGQGLRLIYYSQIVNDFQKGDIAEGYSVSREKKESFPLTVTSAQKNPTAFYLCASRFEENTEAFFGQGTRLTVV.